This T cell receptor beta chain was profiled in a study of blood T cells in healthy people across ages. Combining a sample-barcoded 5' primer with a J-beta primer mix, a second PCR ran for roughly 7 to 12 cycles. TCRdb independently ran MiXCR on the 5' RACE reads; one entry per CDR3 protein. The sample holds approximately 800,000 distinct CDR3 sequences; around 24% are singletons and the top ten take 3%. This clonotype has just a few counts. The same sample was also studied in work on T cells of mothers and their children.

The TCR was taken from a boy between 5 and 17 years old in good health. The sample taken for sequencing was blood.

The CDR3 here is CASSYGEFQAAGWKLFF. The CDR3 bases are TGTGCCAGCAGCTACGGGGAGTTTCAAGCCGCGGGGTGGAAACTGTTTTTT. V is TRBV7-9 and J is TRBJ1-4; D is undetermined. V was trimmed by 4 bases and J by 11 bases, leaving 26 bases between them. There are 17 residues in the CDR3. Germline V gene data show CDR1 as SEHNR and CDR2 as FQNEAQ (reference sequence).